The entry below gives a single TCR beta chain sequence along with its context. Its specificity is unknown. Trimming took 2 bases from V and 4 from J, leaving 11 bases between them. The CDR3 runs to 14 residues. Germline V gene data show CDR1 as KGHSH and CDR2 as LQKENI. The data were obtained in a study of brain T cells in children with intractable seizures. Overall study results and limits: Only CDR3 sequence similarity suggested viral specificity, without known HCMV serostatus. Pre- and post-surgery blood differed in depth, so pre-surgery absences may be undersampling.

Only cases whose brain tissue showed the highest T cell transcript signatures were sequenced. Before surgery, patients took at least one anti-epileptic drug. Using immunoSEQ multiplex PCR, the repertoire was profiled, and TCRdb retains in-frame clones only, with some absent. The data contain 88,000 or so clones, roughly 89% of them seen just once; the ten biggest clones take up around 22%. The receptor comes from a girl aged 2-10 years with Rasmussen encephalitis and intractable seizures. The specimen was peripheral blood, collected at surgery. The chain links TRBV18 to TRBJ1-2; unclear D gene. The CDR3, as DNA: TGTGCCAGCTCACCAATGGAAACCAGCTATGGCTACACCTTC. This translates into CASSPMETSYGYTF.